Listed below are T cell receptor beta chains from one sample, sequenced in a study of blood T cell repertoires in COVID-19. TCRdb's copy holds only in-frame clones and misses some; the assay was immunoSEQ multiplex PCR. The top ten hold around 8% of the sample, which has 490,000 or so clones, less than 90% seen once. The specimen was PBMCs or T cells enriched from blood (not recorded which). The receptors shown here come from a woman in her sixties or seventies who had recovered from COVID-19. Both conserved end residues are part of each CDR3. Fields, in order: V gene, clone size, J gene, D gene, CDR3 protein, CDR3 DNA. The D gene is left open where the match is weak. Some rows mark clone size as missing; the rest say once, few, many or name a class of expanded clone.

V gene: TRBV11-2
clone size: -
J gene: TRBJ2-2
D gene: -
CDR3 protein: CASSLDPGGELFF
CDR3 DNA: TGTGCCAGCAGCTTAGACCCAGGGGGGGAGCTGTTTTTT

V gene: TRBV2
clone size: once
J gene: TRBJ1-4
D gene: TRBD1
CDR3 protein: CASRSFSGGEKLFF
CDR3 DNA: TGTGCCAGCAGGAGTTTTTCAGGGGGCGAAAAACTGTTTTTT

V gene: TRBV5-1
clone size: -
J gene: TRBJ2-2
D gene: -
CDR3 protein: CASSLDNRLTGELFF
CDR3 DNA: TGCGCCAGCAGCTTGGATAACAGGCTAACCGGGGAGCTGTTTTTT

V gene: TRBV7-8
clone size: -
J gene: TRBJ2-6
D gene: -
CDR3 protein: CASSRQYGANVLTF
CDR3 DNA: TGTGCCAGCAGCAGACAGTATGGGGCCAACGTCCTGACTTTC

V gene: TRBV7-6
clone size: -
J gene: TRBJ1-6
D gene: TRBD1
CDR3 protein: CASSLEPLGQGNNSPLHF
CDR3 DNA: TGTGCCAGCAGCTTAGAACCCCTGGGACAGGGGAATAATTCACCCCTCCACTTT

V gene: TRBV21-1
clone size: -
J gene: TRBJ2-3
D gene: -
CDR3 protein: CASSKGQGTCKDTQYF
CDR3 DNA: TGTGCCAGCAGCAAAGGACAGGGGACCTGTAAAGATACGCAGTATTTT

V gene: TRBV6-5
clone size: -
J gene: TRBJ1-6
D gene: -
CDR3 protein: CASSYSQAFHF
CDR3 DNA: TGTGCCAGCAGTTACAGCCAGGCCTTTCACTTT

V gene: TRBV5-4
clone size: -
J gene: TRBJ2-5
D gene: TRBD1
CDR3 protein: CASSHGQGAEETQYF
CDR3 DNA: TGTGCCAGCAGTCACGGACAGGGGGCGGAAGAGACCCAGTACTTC

V gene: TRBV24-1
clone size: -
J gene: TRBJ2-2
D gene: TRBD1
CDR3 protein: CATSDSWTGYTGELFF
CDR3 DNA: TGTGCCACCAGTGATTCCTGGACAGGCTACACCGGGGAGCTGTTTTTT

V gene: TRBV19
clone size: -
J gene: TRBJ1-6
D gene: -
CDR3 protein: CASSIGGGQRNDSPLHF
CDR3 DNA: TGTGCCAGTAGTATTGGCGGCGGCCAGAGGAATGATTCACCCCTCCACTTT

V gene: TRBV5-1
clone size: -
J gene: TRBJ2-1
D gene: TRBD1
CDR3 protein: CASHPQLRDRRQNEQFF
CDR3 DNA: TGCGCCAGCCACCCTCAACTCCGGGACAGGCGTCAGAATGAGCAGTTCTTC

V gene: TRBV7-9
clone size: -
J gene: TRBJ2-3
D gene: -
CDR3 protein: CASSGASTDTQYF
CDR3 DNA: TGTGCCAGCAGTGGGGCCAGCACAGATACGCAGTATTTT

V gene: TRBV5-1
clone size: -
J gene: TRBJ1-2
D gene: TRBD1
CDR3 protein: CASSPGGDNYGYTF
CDR3 DNA: TGCGCCAGCAGCCCAGGGGGCGATAACTATGGCTACACCTTC

V gene: TRBV5-4
clone size: -
J gene: TRBJ2-7
D gene: TRBD1
CDR3 protein: CASSQDGTARSEQYF
CDR3 DNA: TGTGCCAGCAGCCAAGACGGGACAGCCCGCTCCGAGCAGTACTTC

V gene: TRBV3-1/TRBV3-2
clone size: -
J gene: TRBJ2-1
D gene: TRBD2
CDR3 protein: CASSQRERGEQFF
CDR3 DNA: TGTGCCAGCAGCCAACGCGAGCGGGGTGAGCAGTTCTTC

V gene: TRBV10-3
clone size: -
J gene: TRBJ1-2
D gene: TRBD1
CDR3 protein: CAISDFFGQAAFYGYTF
CDR3 DNA: TGTGCCATCAGTGACTTTTTCGGACAGGCGGCGTTCTATGGCTACACCTTC

V gene: TRBV27
clone size: -
J gene: TRBJ1-5
D gene: -
CDR3 protein: CASRNSDQPQHF
CDR3 DNA: TGTGCCAGCAGAAACAGTGATCAGCCCCAGCATTTT

V gene: TRBV2
clone size: -
J gene: TRBJ1-4
D gene: TRBD1
CDR3 protein: CASRWTGGEKLFF
CDR3 DNA: TGTGCCAGCAGGTGGACAGGGGGAGAAAAACTGTTTTTT

V gene: TRBV27
clone size: -
J gene: TRBJ1-2
D gene: -
CDR3 protein: CASRIMGRSDGYTF
CDR3 DNA: TGTGCCAGCAGAATCATGGGGCGCTCGGATGGCTACACCTTC

V gene: TRBV11-2
clone size: -
J gene: TRBJ1-3
D gene: TRBD1
CDR3 protein: CASRSDRDGNTIYF
CDR3 DNA: TGTGCCAGCAGATCCGACAGGGATGGAAACACCATATATTTT

V gene: TRBV27
clone size: -
J gene: TRBJ2-1
D gene: TRBD2
CDR3 protein: CASSLLAGSSYNEQFF
CDR3 DNA: TGTGCCAGCAGTTTATTAGCGGGGAGCTCCTACAATGAGCAGTTCTTC

V gene: TRBV7-6
clone size: -
J gene: TRBJ2-1
D gene: TRBD1
CDR3 protein: CASSFLGQGAPDNEQFF
CDR3 DNA: TGTGCCAGCAGCTTCCTGGGACAGGGGGCGCCGGACAATGAGCAGTTCTTC